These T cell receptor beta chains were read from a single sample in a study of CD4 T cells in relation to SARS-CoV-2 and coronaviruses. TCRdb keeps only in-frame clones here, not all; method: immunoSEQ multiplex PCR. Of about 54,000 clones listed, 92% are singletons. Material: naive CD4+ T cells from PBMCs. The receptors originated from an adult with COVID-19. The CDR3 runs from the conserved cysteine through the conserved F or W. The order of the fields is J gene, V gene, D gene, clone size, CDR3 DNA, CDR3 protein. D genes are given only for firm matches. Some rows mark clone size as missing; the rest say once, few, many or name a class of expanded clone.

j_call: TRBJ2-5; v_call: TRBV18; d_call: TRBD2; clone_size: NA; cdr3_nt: TGTGCCAGCTCAAGACTAGCGGGAGAGAGGGGGACCCAGTACTTC; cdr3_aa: CASSRLAGERGTQYF
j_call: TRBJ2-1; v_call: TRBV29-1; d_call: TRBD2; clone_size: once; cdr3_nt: TGCAGCGTCGACTCCCTAGCGGGAGAATTTGAGGATGAGCAGTTCTTC; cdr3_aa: CSVDSLAGEFEDEQFF
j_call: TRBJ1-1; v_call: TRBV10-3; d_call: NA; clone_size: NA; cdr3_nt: TGTGCCATCAGGGGGGTGGAGAATACTGAAGCTTTCTTT; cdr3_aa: CAIRGVENTEAFF
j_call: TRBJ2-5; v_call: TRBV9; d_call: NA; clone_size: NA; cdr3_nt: TGTGCCAGCAGCGAAAGCGGTTCAACGGCTATGAAAGAGACCCAGTACTTC; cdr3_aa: CASSESGSTAMKETQYF
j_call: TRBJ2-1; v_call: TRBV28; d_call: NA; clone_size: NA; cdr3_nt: TGTGCCAGCAGTCTGTCAGGGGGGAGATACTACAATGAGCAGTTCTTC; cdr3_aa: CASSLSGGRYYNEQFF
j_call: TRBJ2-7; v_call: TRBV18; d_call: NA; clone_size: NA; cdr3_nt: TGTGCCAGCTCACCATTCGGAGGGATTTTTCGGGAGGAGCAGTACTTC; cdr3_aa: CASSPFGGIFREEQYF
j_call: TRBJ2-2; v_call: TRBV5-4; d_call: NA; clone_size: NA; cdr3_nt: TGTGCCAGCAGCTCGGAGTGGCACAGCACCGGGGAGCTGTTTTTT; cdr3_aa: CASSSEWHSTGELFF
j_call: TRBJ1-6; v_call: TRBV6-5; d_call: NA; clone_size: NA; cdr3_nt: TGTGCCAGCACAACCTCCTATAATTCACCCCTCCACTTT; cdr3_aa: CASTTSYNSPLHF
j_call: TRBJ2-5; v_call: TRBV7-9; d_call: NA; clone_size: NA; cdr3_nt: TGTGCCAGCAGCCCAGATGGGGGGACCCAGTACTTC; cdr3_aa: CASSPDGGTQYF
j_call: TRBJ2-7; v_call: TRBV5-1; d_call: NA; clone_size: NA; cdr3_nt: TGCGCCAGCAGCTTGGGGCTCCGCCGGCCCGAGCAGTACTTC; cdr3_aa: CASSLGLRRPEQYF
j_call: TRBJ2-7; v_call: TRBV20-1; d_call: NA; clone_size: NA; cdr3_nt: TGCAGTGCTAGTAGGGAGGAGCGTGAGCAGTACTTC; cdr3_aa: CSASREEREQYF
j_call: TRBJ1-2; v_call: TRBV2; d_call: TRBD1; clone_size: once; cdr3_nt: TGTGCCAGCAGTCCCCAACCTCCGGGACAGGGGTATGGCTACACCTTC; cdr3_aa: CASSPQPPGQGYGYTF
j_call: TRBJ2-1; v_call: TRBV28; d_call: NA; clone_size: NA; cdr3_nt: TGTGCCAGCAGTTCTCCCACAGGGCGCTCCTACAATGAGCAGTTCTTC; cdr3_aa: CASSSPTGRSYNEQFF
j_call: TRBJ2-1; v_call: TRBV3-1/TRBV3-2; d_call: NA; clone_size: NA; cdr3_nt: TGTGCCAGCAGCCAAGTGTGTCATGAGCAGTTCTTC; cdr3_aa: CASSQVCHEQFF
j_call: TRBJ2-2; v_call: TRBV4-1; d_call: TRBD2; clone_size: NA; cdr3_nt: TGCGCCAGCAGCCGGGGTCCAGCGGGAGTCGGGGAGCTGTTTTTT; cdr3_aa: CASSRGPAGVGELFF
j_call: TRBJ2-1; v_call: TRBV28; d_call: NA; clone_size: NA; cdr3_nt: TGTGCCAGCAGTTTAGATGAGCAGTTCTTC; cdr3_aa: CASSLDEQFF
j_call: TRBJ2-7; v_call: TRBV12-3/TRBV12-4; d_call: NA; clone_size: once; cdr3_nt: TGTGCCAGCAGTTATCAGGGCCCCTACGAGCAGTACTTC; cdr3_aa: CASSYQGPYEQYF
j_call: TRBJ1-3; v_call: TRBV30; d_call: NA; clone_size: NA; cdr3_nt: TGTGCCTGGAACAACGGGGCCTCTGGAAACACCATATATTTT; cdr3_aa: CAWNNGASGNTIYF
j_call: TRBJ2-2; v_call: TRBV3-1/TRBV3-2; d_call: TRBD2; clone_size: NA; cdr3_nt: TGTGCCAGCAGCCAAGTTTTGTCACTAGCGGGACAGAGTACCGGGGAGCTGTTTTTT; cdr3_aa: CASSQVLSLAGQSTGELFF
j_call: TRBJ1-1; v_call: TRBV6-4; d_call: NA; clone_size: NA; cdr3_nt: TGTGCCAGCAGTGGACACAGGAACACTGAAGCTTTCTTT; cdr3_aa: CASSGHRNTEAFF
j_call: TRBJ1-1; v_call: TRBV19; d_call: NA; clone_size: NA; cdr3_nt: TGTGCCAGTAGGTTGTCGACTGAAGCTTTCTTT; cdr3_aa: CASRLSTEAFF
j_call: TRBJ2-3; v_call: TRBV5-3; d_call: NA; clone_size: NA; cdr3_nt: TGTGCCAGAAGCTCAACAGCGGGCCGTAGCACAGATACGCAGTATTTT; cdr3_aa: CARSSTAGRSTDTQYF
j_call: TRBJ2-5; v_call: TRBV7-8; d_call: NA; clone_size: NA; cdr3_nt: TGTGCCAGCAGCTTAGGACCCCAGGGTCGGAGGTCAGGTTCAAGAGAGACCCAGTACTTC; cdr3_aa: CASSLGPQGRRSGSRETQYF
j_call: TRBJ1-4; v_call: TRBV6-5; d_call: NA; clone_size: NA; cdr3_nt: TGTGCCACCTGGTCCACAAATGAAAAACTGTTTTTT; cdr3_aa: CATWSTNEKLFF
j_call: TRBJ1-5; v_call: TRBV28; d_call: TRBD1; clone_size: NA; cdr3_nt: TGTGCCAGCAGTGGGACAGGAGGAAATCAGCCCCAGCATTTT; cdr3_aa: CASSGTGGNQPQHF
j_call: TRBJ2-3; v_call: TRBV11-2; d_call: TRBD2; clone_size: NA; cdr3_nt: TGTGCCAGCAGCAGTCCTAGCGGAGGCACAGATACGCAGTATTTT; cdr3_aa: CASSSPSGGTDTQYF
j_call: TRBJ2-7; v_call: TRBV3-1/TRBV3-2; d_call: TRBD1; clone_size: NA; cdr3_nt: TGTGCCAGCAGCCAAGGGTACCAGGGGGCTTACGAGCAGTACTTC; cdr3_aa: CASSQGYQGAYEQYF
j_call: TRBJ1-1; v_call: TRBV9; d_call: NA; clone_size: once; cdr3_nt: TGTGCCAGCAGCGTAGCTACAGCGAACACTGAAGCTTTCTTT; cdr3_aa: CASSVATANTEAFF
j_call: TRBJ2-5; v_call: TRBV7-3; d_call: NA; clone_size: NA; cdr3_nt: TGTGCCAGCAGCTTGGGTCCAGGTTTGCAAGAGACCCAGTACTTC; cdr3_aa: CASSLGPGLQETQYF
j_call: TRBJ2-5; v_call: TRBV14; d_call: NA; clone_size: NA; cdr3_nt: TGTGCCAGCAGCCAAGATTTCGCTCGAGGAGCAGAGACCCAGTACTTC; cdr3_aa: CASSQDFARGAETQYF
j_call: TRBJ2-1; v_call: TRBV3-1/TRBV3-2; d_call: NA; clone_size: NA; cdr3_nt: TGTGCCAGCAGCCAGTTGTCCCGCAATGAGCAGTTCTTC; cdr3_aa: CASSQLSRNEQFF
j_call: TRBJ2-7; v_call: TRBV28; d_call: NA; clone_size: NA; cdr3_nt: TGTGCCAGCAGTTTCGAGATCCCGCACGAGCAATACTTC; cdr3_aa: CASSFEIPHEQYF
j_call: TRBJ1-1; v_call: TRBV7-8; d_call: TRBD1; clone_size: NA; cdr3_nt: TGTGCCAGCAGCTTACAGGGGGCTAACACTGAAGCTTTCTTT; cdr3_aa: CASSLQGANTEAFF
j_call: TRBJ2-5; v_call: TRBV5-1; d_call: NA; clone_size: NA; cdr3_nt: TGCGCCAGCAGCTCTTACAGGCCCCAAGAGACCCAGTACTTC; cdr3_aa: CASSSYRPQETQYF
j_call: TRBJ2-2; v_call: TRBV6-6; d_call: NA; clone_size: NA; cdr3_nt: TGTGCCAGCAGTCTCCTTACTAGCCGGGTTCCAAACACCGGGGAGCTGTTTTTT; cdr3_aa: CASSLLTSRVPNTGELFF
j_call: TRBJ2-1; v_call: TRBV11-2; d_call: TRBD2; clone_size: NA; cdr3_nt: TGTGCCAGCACCAATAGCGGGAGGGCCGCGTCCTACAATGAGCAGTTCTTC; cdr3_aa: CASTNSGRAASYNEQFF
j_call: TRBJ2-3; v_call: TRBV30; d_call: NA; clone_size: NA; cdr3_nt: TGTGCCTGGAGTGTAGGAGGTACCCTCACAGATACGCAGTATTTT; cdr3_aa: CAWSVGGTLTDTQYF
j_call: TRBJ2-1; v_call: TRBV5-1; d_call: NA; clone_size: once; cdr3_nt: TGCGCCAGCAGCTTGGTGGCCGATCCGTACAATGAGCAGTTCTTC; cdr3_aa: CASSLVADPYNEQFF
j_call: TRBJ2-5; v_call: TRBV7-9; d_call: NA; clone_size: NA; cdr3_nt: TGTGCCAGCAGCCCCCGGAGGGGGGGAGAGACCCAGTACTTC; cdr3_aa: CASSPRRGGETQYF
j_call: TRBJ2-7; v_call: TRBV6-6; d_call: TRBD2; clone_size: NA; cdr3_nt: TGTGCCACGGGGACTAGCGGGATATACGAGCAGTACTTC; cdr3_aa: CATGTSGIYEQYF
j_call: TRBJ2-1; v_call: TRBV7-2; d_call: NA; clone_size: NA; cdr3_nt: TGTGCCAGCAGCTCTCGCACGGACCCCAATGAGCAGTTCTTC; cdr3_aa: CASSSRTDPNEQFF